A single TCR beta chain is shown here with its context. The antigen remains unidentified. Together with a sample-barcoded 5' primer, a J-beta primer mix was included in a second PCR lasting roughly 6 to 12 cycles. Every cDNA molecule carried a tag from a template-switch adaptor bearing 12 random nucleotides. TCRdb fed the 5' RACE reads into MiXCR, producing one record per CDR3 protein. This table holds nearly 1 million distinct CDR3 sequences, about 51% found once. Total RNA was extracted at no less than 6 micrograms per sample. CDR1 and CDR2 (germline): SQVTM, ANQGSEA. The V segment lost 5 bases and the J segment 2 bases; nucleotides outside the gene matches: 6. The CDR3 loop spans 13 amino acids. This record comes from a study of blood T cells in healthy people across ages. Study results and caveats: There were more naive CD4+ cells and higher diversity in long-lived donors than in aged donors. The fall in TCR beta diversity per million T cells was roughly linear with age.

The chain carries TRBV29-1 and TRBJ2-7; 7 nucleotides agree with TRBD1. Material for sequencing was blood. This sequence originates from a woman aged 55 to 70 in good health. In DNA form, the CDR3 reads TGCAGCGTTTACAAGGGGGCGGCCTACGAGCAGTACTTC. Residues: CSVYKGAAYEQYF.